Listed here are 7 T cell receptor beta chains from one sample, sequenced in a study of regulatory T cells in long-lasting Graves disease. Arm-PCR of CDR3 regions and iRepertoire HTBI primers were the basis on which TCR beta libraries were built. TCRdb redid the calling of the multiplex PCR reads with MiXCR, one entry per CDR3 protein. The repertoire holds 390,000 or so distinct CDR3 sequences, over 9.5% seen once, with approximately 17% in the top ten. Time point defined: newly diagnosed GD, antithyroid drugs for less than 3 months. There was RNA extracted from PBMCs, and the TCR library was made from it. Separately, the same data were catalogued under a study of T cells in Graves' hyperthyroidism and ophthalmopathy.

The sequencing used peripheral blood mononuclear cells (PBMCs), collected at new diagnosis, from a patient treated with antithyroid drugs. Source of these receptors: a woman aged 18-29 years with Graves disease.

This clonotype was seen at least ten times. The J gene is TRBJ2-1, the V gene TRBV3-1, with TRBD2 matching over 8 bases. The CDR3 is made up of 17 amino acids. The ends lost 4 bases at V and 8 bases at J; junction bases unmatched: 16. CDR1 is LGHDT, CDR2 YNNKEL, per germline (reference sequence). CDR3 protein: CASSPVAVRGRFYEQFF. The DNA for the CDR3 is TGTGCCAGCAGCCCCGTAGCTGTTCGCGGGAGGTTTTATGAGCAGTTCTTC.

The rearrangement uses TRBV27 and TRBJ2-1; D uncertain. V dropped 4 bases and J dropped 3 bases, with 7 bases sitting between them. There are 13 residues in the CDR3. Germline V gene lookup returns CDR1 MNHEY and CDR2 SMNVEV (reference sequence). DNA for the CDR3: TGTGCCAGCAGTTCCAAATTCTACAATGAGCAGTTCTTC. Its protein is CASSSKFYNEQFF.

Ten or more counts support this clonotype. The V and J genes are TRBV7-6 and TRBJ2-5; no definite D call. The length of the CDR3 is 14 residues. CDR1 and CDR2 (germline): SGHVS, FNYEAQ. Trimming removed 5 bases from V and 5 bases from J, with 15 bases in between. The CDR3 DNA reads as TGTGCCAGCAGCCCGAGAGGCGGCAGGGAGACCCAGTACTTC. Amino acid sequence: CASSPRGGRETQYF.

The gene calls are TRBV15 and TRBJ2-7, with 10 bases that match TRBD2. V shed 5 bases and J 5 bases; nucleotides not matched to a gene: 12. CDR1 and CDR2 from the germline V gene are LNHNV and YYDKDF (reference sequence). CDR3 length: 16 amino acids. The CDR3 DNA is TGTGCCACCAGCGCCATGCCGGGACTAGCGACCGACGAGCAGTACTTC. This codes for CATSAMPGLATDEQYF. Based on the CDR3 plus reference TRBV15 and TRBJ2-7, the full variable domain is DAMVIQNPRYQVTQFGKPVTLSCSQTLNHNVMYWYQQKSSQAPKLLFHYYDKDFNNEADTPDNFQSRRPNTSFCFLDIRSPGLGDTAMYLCATSAMPGLATDEQYFGPGTRLTVT.

This clonotype came up many times. DNA of the CDR3: TGCAGTGCCATACTAGCGGGAGGGCGTAATGAGCAGTTCTTC. It codes for CSAILAGGRNEQFF. This rearrangement joins TRBV20-1 to TRBJ2-1; 13 positions agree with TRBD2. In germline, CDR1 is DFQATT, CDR2 SNEGSKA (reference sequence). The CDR3 contains 14 residues. The V and J ends lost 6 bases and 7 bases, in that order; junction bases with no gene match: 6.

A remark on this clonotype: A read error may be the cause here, since a much bigger clone is one base away. The V call is TRBV27, the J call TRBJ2-1; the match to TRBD1 covers 8 bases. The J call may be wrong; the DNA end is better matched by TRBJ2-5. The CDR3 has 14 residues. CDR1 and CDR2 from the germline V gene are MNHEY and SMNVEV (reference sequence). The CDR3 region is CAGSPPGGLETQYF. In DNA form, the CDR3 reads TGTGCCGGCAGTCCACCAGGGGGCTTAGAGACCCAGTACTTC.

The V and J genes are TRBV27 and TRBJ1-5, with D maybe TRBD1 (5 bases). The CDR3 is 15 amino acids. Germline values: CDR1 MNHEY, CDR2 SMNVEV (reference sequence). V shed 0 bases and J shed 4 bases, with 10 bases lying between them. CDR3 in DNA: TGTGCCAGCAGTTTATCCTCGGGGGATAATCAGCCCCAGCATTTT. Translated: CASSLSSGDNQPQHF.